These 32 T cell receptor beta chains were all obtained from the same sample, sequenced in a study of graft-versus-host responses after intestinal transplantation. This table comes from immunoSEQ multiplex PCR, and its TCRdb copy is limited to in-frame clones, with some not included. The sample lists under 100,000 clones; 80% to 95% were seen once. Their antigen targets remain unknown. The input for sequencing was unstimulated CD8+ T cells sorted from spleen or lymph node cells, taken before transplant. Receptor source: a human donor who was the organ donor for an intestinal transplant.

This chain links TRBV10-2 with TRBJ1-2, with 7 bases aligning to TRBD1. CDR1 WSHSY and CDR2 SAAADI come from the germline V gene. This CDR3 is built from 16 residues. Germline trimming cut 7 bases from V and 8 bases from J; bases unmatched to any gene: 19. The CDR3 coding sequence is TGCGCCAGCAAGGAGGGGGCTGTCGGTGGGTCAGGAGGCTACACCTTC. It is translated as CASKEGAVGGSGGYTF.

V and J are TRBV4-2 and TRBJ1-6; 8 bases agree with TRBD1. From germline, CDR1 is LGHNA and CDR2 YNFKEQ. V trimming: 1 base; J trimming: 9 bases; junction bases outside the gene matches: 5. This CDR3 spans 15 amino acids. CDR3 amino acids: CASSQVPGGSSPLHF. The CDR3 DNA sequence: TGTGCCAGCAGCCAAGTTCCAGGGGGCTCTTCACCCCTCCACTTT.

This chain joins TRBV7-3 and TRBJ2-2; D is unclear. Trimming shortened V by 5 bases and J by 5 bases, and 9 bases separated the two germline ends. The CDR3 spans 13 residues. CDR1 SGHTA and CDR2 FQGTGA come from the germline V gene. The CDR3 loop is CASSPGETGELFF. The CDR3 DNA follows: TGTGCCAGCAGCCCCGGTGAAACCGGGGAGCTGTTTTTT.

The rearrangement links TRBV18 to TRBJ2-7; D may be TRBD2 (5 bases). V gave up 3 bases and J gave up 4 bases, with 10 bases separating them. This CDR3 comprises 13 residues. Germline CDR1 is KGHSH and CDR2 is LQKENI. CDR3 DNA: TGTGCCAGCTCACCTTGGACTCCTTACGAGCAGTACTTC. Protein: CASSPWTPYEQYF.

The gene calls are TRBV6-5 and TRBJ2-7; 9 bases fit TRBD1. Germline V gene data show CDR1 as MNHEY and CDR2 as SVGAGI. The trim removed 6 bases at V and 7 bases at J, leaving 13 bases unmatched. The CDR3 length is 15 residues. Written as DNA, the CDR3 is TGTGCCAGCAGGACCGGGACAGGGACCGCAGGGGAGCAGTACTTC. Its protein product is CASRTGTGTAGEQYF.

This clone was seen only once. The V call is TRBV28, the J call TRBJ1-5; 9 nucleotides agree with TRBD1. Losses at the gene ends were 6 bases for V and 4 bases for J; bases not matched to a gene: 7. CDR3 length: 15 amino acids. Germline CDR1 is MDHEN and CDR2 is SYDVKM. CDR3 in DNA: TGTGCCAGCAGCCCGGGACAGGGCGGGAATCAGCCCCAGCATTTT. Protein product: CASSPGQGGNQPQHF.

The chain employs TRBV4-2 and TRBJ2-3, with D unresolved. The V gene's germline CDR1 is LGHNA and CDR2 YNFKEQ. V was cut by 4 bases and J by 8 bases, with 19 bases left in between. The CDR3 runs to 15 residues. The CDR3 DNA is TGTGCCAGCAGCCGTGGGTTACCGACTGGCGGTACGCAGTATTTT. Translated, it gives CASSRGLPTGGTQYF.

The chain combines TRBV5-6 with TRBJ1-6; 8 bases fit TRBD1. The CDR3 consists of 16 residues. Germline V gene sequence: CDR1 SGHDT, CDR2 YYEEEE. V was clipped by 0 bases and J by 10 bases; unmatched bases: 9. CDR3 sequence (DNA): TGTGCCAGCAGCTTGGGCCCCACAGGGGGTTTATCACCCCTCCACTTT. The encoded protein is CASSLGPTGGLSPLHF. Full variable domain (rest looked up from reference TRBV5-6 and TRBJ1-6): DAGVTQSPTHLIKTRGQQVTLRCSPKSGHDTVSWYQQALGQGPQFIFQYYEEEERQRGNFPDRFSGHQFPNYSSELNVNALLLGDSALYLCASSLGPTGGLSPLHFGNGTRLTVT.

The V and J genes are TRBV9 and TRBJ1-2; D call uncertain. Germline CDR1 is SGDLS and CDR2 is YYNGEE. V was shortened by 3 bases and J by 8 bases, with 11 bases between the two germline ends. CDR3 length: 12 amino acids. CDR3 amino acids: CASSASSGGYTF. The CDR3 region has the DNA TGTGCCAGCAGCGCCTCTTCGGGAGGCTACACCTTC.

The chain has TRBV28 and TRBJ2-7, with D unresolved. Trimming left V 2 bases short and J 0 bases short, with 11 bases between. CDR3 length: 15 residues. Germline loops: CDR1 MDHEN, CDR2 SYDVKM. The CDR3 bases are TGTGCCAGCAGTTTACGTGGGCTAAACTCCTACGAGCAGTACTTC. Encoded protein: CASSLRGLNSYEQYF.

This clone is a singleton in its sample. The chain joins TRBV10-1 to TRBJ2-5; 7 bases line up with TRBD1. After removal of 0 bases from V and 3 bases from J, the junction contained 25 bases not matched to a gene. Germline CDR1 WNHNN, CDR2 SYGVQD (reference sequence). The CDR3 loop spans 22 amino acids. The CDR3 loop is CASSESGRGRENSRFGEETQYF. The DNA for the CDR3 is TGCGCCAGCAGTGAGTCGGGAAGGGGGCGCGAAAATAGTAGATTTGGGGAAGAGACCCAGTACTTC.

CDR3 region: CASSSGGAETQYF. CDR3 nucleotides: TGTGCCAGCAGCTCCGGGGGGGCCGAGACCCAGTACTTC. The chain links TRBV5-4 to TRBJ2-5; 8 positions agree with TRBD2. J gave up 5 bases and V 3 bases, and 3 bases lay outside the gene matches. This CDR3 has 13 residues. Germline V gene data show CDR1 as SGHNT and CDR2 as YYREEE (reference sequence).

The chain links TRBV7-9 to TRBJ1-1; D is unresolved. The ends were cut back, 1 base at V and 0 bases at J, with 15 bases in the middle. CDR3 length: 17 residues. Germline values: CDR1 SEHNR, CDR2 FQNEAQ (reference sequence). CDR3 sequence: CASSLEPGFRMNTEAFF. The CDR3 nucleotides are TGTGCCAGCAGCTTAGAACCCGGTTTCAGGATGAACACTGAAGCTTTCTTT.

The chain employs TRBV10-3 and TRBJ2-1; weak D call: TRBD2 (6 bases). The germline CDR1 and CDR2 sequences are ENHRY and SYGVKD. V was trimmed by 2 bases and J by 2 bases, leaving 10 bases between them. This CDR3 comprises 15 residues. This chain's CDR3 is CAISEGGMTYNEQFF. In DNA form, the CDR3 reads TGTGCCATCAGTGAGGGCGGGATGACCTACAATGAGCAGTTCTTC.

This clone was detected only once. The V and J genes are TRBV7-3 and TRBJ2-7; D might be TRBD2 (6 bases). The CDR3 runs 13 residues. In germline, CDR1 is SGHTA, CDR2 FQGTGA. Trimming stripped 1 base from V and 3 bases from J, with 7 bases between. CDR3 protein: CASSLNGGYEQYF. The CDR3 DNA reads as TGTGCCAGCAGCTTAAACGGGGGCTACGAGCAGTACTTC. The full variable domain, its missing parts supplied by reference TRBV7-3 and TRBJ2-7, is GAGVSQTPSNKVTEKGKYVELRCDPISGHTALYWYRQSLGQGPEFLIYFQGTGAADDSGLPNDRFFAVRPEGSVSTLKIQRTERGDSAVYLCASSLNGGYEQYFGPGTRLTVT.

The chain combines TRBV7-9 with TRBJ1-1; 7 bases agree with TRBD1. Looked up from germline, CDR1 is SEHNR and CDR2 is FQNEAQ (reference sequence). The CDR3 is 16 amino acids. The J segment lost 0 bases and the V segment lost 4 bases, leaving 8 bases of the junction unmatched. CDR3 protein: CASSSQQGIVNTEAFF. DNA for the CDR3: TGTGCCAGCAGCTCACAACAGGGGATTGTGAACACTGAAGCTTTCTTT.

This clone was counted once. The chain has TRBV4-3 and TRBJ1-2; D unresolved. The germline V gene has CDR1 LGHNA and CDR2 YSLEER. The CDR3 is 15 residues long. The V and J ends lost 0 bases and 7 bases respectively, with 15 bases between them. The CDR3 here is CASSQDTWAGGGYTF. The CDR3 DNA is TGCGCCAGCAGCCAAGATACATGGGCAGGAGGTGGCTACACCTTC.

The genes are TRBV19 and TRBJ2-7; 7 bases align to TRBD2. CDR1 and CDR2 (germline): LNHDA, SQIVND (reference sequence). V lost 7 bases and J lost 3; bases outside the gene matches: 0. The CDR3 is 11 residues long. CDR3 coding DNA: TGTGCCAGTACGGGGGGCTACGAGCAGTACTTC. It translates to CASTGGYEQYF.

This sequence joins TRBV7-2 and TRBJ1-5, with D perhaps TRBD1 (5 bases). Germline loops: CDR1 SGHTA, CDR2 FQGNSA. V lost 5 bases and J 7 bases, leaving 15 bases between the germline ends. The CDR3 is 14 residues long. The CDR3 spells CASSPDGGAQPQHF. The CDR3 bases are TGTGCCAGCAGCCCTGACGGCGGGGCCCAGCCCCAGCATTTT.

This CDR3 is CASSKPGGYNEQFF. DNA for the CDR3: TGTGCCAGCAGCAAACCCGGGGGGTACAATGAGCAGTTCTTC. The chain recombines TRBV27 with TRBJ2-1; 7 nucleotides agree with TRBD2. V shed 6 bases and J 4 bases; nucleotides not matched to a gene: 6. This CDR3 has 14 amino acids. Germline V gene sequence: CDR1 MNHEY, CDR2 SMNVEV (reference sequence).

V and J are TRBV4-1 and TRBJ1-1; no firm D call. The germline gives CDR1 MGHRA, CDR2 YSYEKL. V was clipped by 3 bases and J by 5 bases, with 16 bases between them. The CDR3 loop spans 15 amino acids. The CDR3 region is CASSQFDPGETEAFF. CDR3 sequence (DNA): TGCGCCAGCAGCCAGTTTGACCCCGGGGAAACTGAAGCTTTCTTT.

This chain uses TRBV4-3 with TRBJ2-3, with 7 bases matching TRBD2. V shed 1 base and J 5 bases; nucleotides not matched to a gene: 6. The CDR3 contains 15 residues. CDR1 and CDR2 (germline): LGHNA, YSLEER. CDR3 nucleotides: TGCGCCAGCAGCCAAGGAAGAGGGGAGGGAGATACGCAGTATTTT. Encoded protein: CASSQGRGEGDTQYF.

This chain uses TRBV2 with TRBJ2-5; weak D call: TRBD2 (5 bases). The CDR3 covers 15 residues. From germline, CDR1 is SNHLY and CDR2 FYNNEI. The V end lost 2 bases, the J end lost 0 bases, and 10 bases lay between the germline ends. The CDR3 DNA follows: TGTGCCAGCAGTGAACCCGGACTCGACCAAGAGACCCAGTACTTC. It codes for CASSEPGLDQETQYF.

The J gene is TRBJ2-2, the V gene TRBV19; unclear D gene. CDR1 and CDR2 from the germline V gene are LNHDA and SQIVND (reference sequence). Trimming cost V 8 bases and J 1 base, with 8 bases left between them. The CDR3 is made up of 13 amino acids. The CDR3 nucleotides read TGTGCCAGTCATACAGTGAACACCGGGGAGCTGTTTTTT. Translated, it gives CASHTVNTGELFF.

The rearrangement uses TRBV9 and TRBJ2-1; 10 nucleotides match TRBD2. Germline V CDR1 and CDR2: SGDLS, YYNGEE. The J segment lost 5 bases and the V segment lost 2 bases, leaving 4 bases of the junction unmatched. This CDR3 is 15 amino acids long. The CDR3 here is CASSVSGGLNNEQFF. Here the CDR3 DNA reads TGTGCCAGCAGCGTTAGCGGGGGGCTGAACAATGAGCAGTTCTTC. Full variable domain (remainder filled in from reference TRBV9 and TRBJ2-1): DSGVTQTPKHLITATGQRVTLRCSPRSGDLSVYWYQQSLDQGLQFLIQYYNGEERAKGNILERFSAQQFPDLHSELNLSSLELGDSALYFCASSVSGGLNNEQFFGPGTRLTVL.

The V gene is TRBV29-1, the J gene TRBJ2-3; the D gene is possibly TRBD2 (5 bases). Germline values: CDR1 SQVTM, CDR2 ANQGSEA. There are 14 residues in the CDR3. With 6 bases removed from V and 2 bases from J, the gap between germline ends came to 15 bases. CDR3 sequence: CSVSGSGPTDTQYF. The CDR3 region has the DNA TGCAGCGTCTCGGGGTCCGGACCCACAGATACGCAGTATTTT.

The rearrangement links TRBV14 to TRBJ1-2, with no clear D. This CDR3 is built from 15 residues. Trimming left V 3 bases short and J 6 bases short, with 17 bases between. Germline V CDR1 and CDR2: SGHDN, FVKESK. The CDR3 bases are TGTGCCAGCAGCCATGGACGCTCGGGGAGGGATGGCTACACCTTC. Its protein is CASSHGRSGRDGYTF.

This sequence joins TRBV2 and TRBJ1-5, with D tentatively TRBD1 (6 bases). Trimming took off 8 bases at V and 6 bases at J, with 11 bases between the two ends. CDR3 length: 12 residues. In germline, CDR1 is SNHLY, CDR2 FYNNEI. CDR3 DNA: TGTGCCAGCTGGGGAGGGGGTCAGCCCCAGCATTTT. It specifies CASWGGGQPQHF.

The CDR3 sequence is CASKFRDKETQYF. The CDR3 coding sequence is TGTGCCAGCAAGTTCCGGGACAAAGAGACCCAGTACTTC. V is TRBV11-3 and J is TRBJ2-5; weak D call: TRBD1 (6 bases). The germline V gene encodes CDR1 SGHNT and CDR2 YENEEA. The CDR3 totals 13 residues. Trimming removed 7 bases from V and 3 bases from J, with 12 bases in between.

The chain recombines TRBV11-1 with TRBJ2-7; 7 positions agree with TRBD1. The junction had 1 base not matched to a gene; V was cut back by 5 bases and J by 3 bases. The CDR3 is 12 residues long. CDR1 is SGHAT and CDR2 is FQDESV in the germline V gene (reference sequence). CDR3 sequence reads: CASSGTDYEQYF. In DNA form, the CDR3 reads TGTGCCAGCAGCGGGACAGACTACGAGCAGTACTTC.

This chain joins TRBV7-8 and TRBJ2-1; possible D gene TRBD1, 6 bases. CDR3 length: 14 amino acids. CDR1 SGHVS and CDR2 FQNEAQ come from the germline V gene. The V end lost 5 bases, the J end lost 6 bases, and 14 bases lay between the germline ends. The chain's CDR3 is CASSHRDKSNEQFF. DNA of the CDR3: TGTGCCAGCAGCCACCGGGACAAATCCAATGAGCAGTTCTTC. Full variable domain (remainder filled in from reference TRBV7-8 and TRBJ2-1): GAGVSQSPRYKVAKRGQDVALRCDPISGHVSLFWYQQALGQGPEFLTYFQNEAQLDKSGLPSDRFFAERPEGSVSTLKIQRTQQEDSAVYLCASSHRDKSNEQFFGPGTRLTVL.

Regarding this clone: The sample contains more than one DNA sequence encoding this CDR3. The rearrangement uses TRBV7-3 and TRBJ2-3; D might be TRBD2 (5 bases). Germline V gene lookup returns CDR1 SGHTA and CDR2 FQGTGA. V shed 4 bases and J shed 1 base, with 9 bases lying between them. This CDR3 spans 14 amino acids. In nucleotides, the CDR3 is TGTGCCAGCAGCTCCGGACTGGGCACAGATACGCAGTATTTT. This gives the protein CASSSGLGTDTQYF.